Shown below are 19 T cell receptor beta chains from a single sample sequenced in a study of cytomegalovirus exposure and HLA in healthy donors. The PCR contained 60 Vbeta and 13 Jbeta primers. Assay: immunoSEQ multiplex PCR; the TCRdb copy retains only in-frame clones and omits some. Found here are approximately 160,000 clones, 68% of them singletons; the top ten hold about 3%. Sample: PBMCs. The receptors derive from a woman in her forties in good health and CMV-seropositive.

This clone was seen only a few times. CDR3 in amino acids: CASSASGTSGRGGINQFF. CDR3 coding DNA: TGTGCCAGCAGCGCCTCCGGGACTAGCGGGAGGGGGGGCATAAACCAGTTCTTC. The chain employs TRBV9 and TRBJ2-1, with 16 bases lining up with TRBD2. J was trimmed by 13 bases and V by 3 bases; bases with no gene match: 16. Germline assignment: CDR1 SGDLS and CDR2 YYNGEE. CDR3 length: 18 residues.

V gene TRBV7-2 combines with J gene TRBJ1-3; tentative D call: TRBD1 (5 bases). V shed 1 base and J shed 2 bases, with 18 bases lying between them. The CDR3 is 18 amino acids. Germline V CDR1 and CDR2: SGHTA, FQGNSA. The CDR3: CASSLVVLGTTTGNTIYF. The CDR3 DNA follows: TGTGCCAGCAGCTTAGTAGTTTTGGGGACTACCACTGGAAACACCATATATTTT.

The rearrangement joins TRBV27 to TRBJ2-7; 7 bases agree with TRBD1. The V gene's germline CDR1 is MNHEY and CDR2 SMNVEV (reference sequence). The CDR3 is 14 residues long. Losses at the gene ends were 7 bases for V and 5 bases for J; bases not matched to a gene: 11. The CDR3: CASNRAGGQDEQYF. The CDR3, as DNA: TGTGCCAGCAATCGGGCAGGGGGTCAGGACGAGCAGTACTTC.

CDR3 coding DNA: TGTGCCAGTAGTCAGGACAGAAGGGGCTACACCTTC. Its protein is CASSQDRRGYTF. The J gene is TRBJ1-2, the V gene TRBV19; possible D gene TRBD1, 6 bases. V dropped 5 bases and J dropped 8 bases, with 12 bases sitting between them. The length of the CDR3 is 12 residues. In germline, CDR1 is LNHDA, CDR2 SQIVND (reference sequence).

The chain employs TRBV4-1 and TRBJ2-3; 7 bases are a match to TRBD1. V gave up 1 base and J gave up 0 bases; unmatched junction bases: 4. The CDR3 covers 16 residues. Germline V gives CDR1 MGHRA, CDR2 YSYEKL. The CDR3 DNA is TGCGCCAGCAGCCAAGGGGCGGACAGGAGCACAGATACGCAGTATTTT. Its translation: CASSQGADRSTDTQYF.

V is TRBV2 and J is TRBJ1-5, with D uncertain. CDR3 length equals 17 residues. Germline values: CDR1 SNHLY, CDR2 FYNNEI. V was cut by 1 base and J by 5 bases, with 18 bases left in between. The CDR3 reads CASSEEAGAGGHQPQHF. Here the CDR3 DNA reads TGTGCCAGCAGTGAAGAAGCCGGCGCGGGAGGGCATCAGCCCCAGCATTTT.

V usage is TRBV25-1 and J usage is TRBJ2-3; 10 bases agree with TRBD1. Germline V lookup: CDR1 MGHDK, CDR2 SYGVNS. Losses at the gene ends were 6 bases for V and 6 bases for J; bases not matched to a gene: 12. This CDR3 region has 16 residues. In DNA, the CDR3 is TGTGCCAGCAGCGGATCTACCGGGACAGGGGCCGATACGCAGTATTTT. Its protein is CASSGSTGTGADTQYF.

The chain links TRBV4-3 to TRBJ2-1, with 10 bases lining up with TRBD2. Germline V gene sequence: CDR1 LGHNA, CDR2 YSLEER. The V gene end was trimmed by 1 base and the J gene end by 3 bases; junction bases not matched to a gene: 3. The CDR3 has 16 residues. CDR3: CASSQGTSGYYNEQFF. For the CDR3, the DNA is TGCGCCAGCAGCCAAGGGACTAGCGGTTACTACAATGAGCAGTTCTTC.

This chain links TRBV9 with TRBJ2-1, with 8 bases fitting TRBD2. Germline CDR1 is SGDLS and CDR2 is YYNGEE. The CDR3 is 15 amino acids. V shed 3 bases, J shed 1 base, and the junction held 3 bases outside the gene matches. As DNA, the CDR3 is TGTGCCAGCAGCGCAGCGGGAGATTCCTACAATGAGCAGTTCTTC. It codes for CASSAAGDSYNEQFF.

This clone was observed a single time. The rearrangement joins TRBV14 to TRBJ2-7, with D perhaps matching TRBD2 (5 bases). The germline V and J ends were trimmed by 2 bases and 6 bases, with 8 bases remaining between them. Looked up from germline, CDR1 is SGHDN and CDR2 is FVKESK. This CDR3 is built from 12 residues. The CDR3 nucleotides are TGTGCCAGCAGCCAATCGGGGATCGAGCAGTACTTC. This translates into CASSQSGIEQYF.

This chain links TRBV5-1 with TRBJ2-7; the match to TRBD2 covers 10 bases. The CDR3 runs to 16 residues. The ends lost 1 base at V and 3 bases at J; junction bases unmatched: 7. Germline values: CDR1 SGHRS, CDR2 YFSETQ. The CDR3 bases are TGCGCCAGCAGCTTGAAGAGCGGGGGGGATTTCTACGAGCAGTACTTC. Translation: CASSLKSGGDFYEQYF. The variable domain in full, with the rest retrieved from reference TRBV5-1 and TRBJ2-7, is KAGVTQTPRYLIKTRGQQVTLSCSPISGHRSVSWYQQTPGQGLQFLFEYFSETQRNKGNFPGRFSGRQFSNSRSEMNVSTLELGDSALYLCASSLKSGGDFYEQYFGPGTRLTVT.

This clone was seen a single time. This chain's CDR3 is CASSSYRGRSGTDTQYF. CDR3 DNA: TGTGCCAGCAGCTCCTACAGGGGGCGAAGTGGTACAGATACGCAGTATTTT. V and J are TRBV5-6 and TRBJ2-3, with TRBD1 matching 9 bases. Germline CDR1 SGHDT, CDR2 YYEEEE. With 3 bases clipped from V and 3 bases from J, the junction kept 11 bases outside the gene matches. This CDR3 region has 17 residues.

CDR3 coding DNA: TGTGCCAGCAGCGCGACAGGCAAAGGGAGCTACACCTTC. Translating it yields CASSATGKGSYTF. The chain is built from TRBV9 and TRBJ1-2; maybe TRBD1 (6 bases). Between the trimmed V and J ends, which lost 3 bases and 9 bases, there was a span of 15 bases. The length of the CDR3 is 13 residues. Germline CDR1 and CDR2: SGDLS and YYNGEE.

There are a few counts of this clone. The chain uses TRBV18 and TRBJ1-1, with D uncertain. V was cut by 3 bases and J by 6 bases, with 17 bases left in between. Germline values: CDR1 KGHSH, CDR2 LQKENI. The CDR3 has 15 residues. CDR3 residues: CASSPVEGSLPEAFF. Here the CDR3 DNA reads TGTGCCAGCTCACCGGTTGAGGGATCGCTTCCTGAAGCTTTCTTT.

The CDR3 is CASSFYEQFF. DNA of the CDR3: TGTGCCAGCAGCTTCTATGAGCAGTTCTTC. The chain recombines TRBV7-3 with TRBJ2-1, with unresolved D. The V gene lost 3 bases and the J gene lost 8 bases, with 2 bases spanning the gap. The CDR3 spans 10 residues. Germline V CDR1 and CDR2: SGHTA, FQGTGA. Full variable domain (rest looked up from reference TRBV7-3 and TRBJ2-1): GAGVSQTPSNKVTEKGKYVELRCDPISGHTALYWYRQSLGQGPEFLIYFQGTGAADDSGLPNDRFFAVRPEGSVSTLKIQRTERGDSAVYLCASSFYEQFFGPGTRLTVL.

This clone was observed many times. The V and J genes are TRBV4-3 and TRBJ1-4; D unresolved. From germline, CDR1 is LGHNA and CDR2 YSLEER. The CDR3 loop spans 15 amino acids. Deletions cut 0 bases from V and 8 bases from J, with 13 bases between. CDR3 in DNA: TGCGCCAGCAGCCAAGAAGCTAGGGAGGGAGAAAAACTGTTTTTT. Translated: CASSQEAREGEKLFF.

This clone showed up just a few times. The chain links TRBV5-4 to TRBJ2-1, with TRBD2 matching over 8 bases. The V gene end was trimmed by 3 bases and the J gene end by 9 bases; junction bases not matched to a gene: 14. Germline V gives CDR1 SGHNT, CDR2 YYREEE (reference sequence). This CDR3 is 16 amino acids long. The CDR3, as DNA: TGTGCCAGCAGCTCGATCGGGGGGGCCTCACGGGGTGAGCAGTTCTTC. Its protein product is CASSSIGGASRGEQFF.

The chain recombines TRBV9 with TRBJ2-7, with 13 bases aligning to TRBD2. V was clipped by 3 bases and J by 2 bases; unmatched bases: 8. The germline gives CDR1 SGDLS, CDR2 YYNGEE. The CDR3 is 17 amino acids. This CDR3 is CASSAKMTSGRTYEQYF. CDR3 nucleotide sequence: TGTGCCAGCAGCGCCAAGATGACTAGCGGGAGGACCTACGAGCAGTACTTC.

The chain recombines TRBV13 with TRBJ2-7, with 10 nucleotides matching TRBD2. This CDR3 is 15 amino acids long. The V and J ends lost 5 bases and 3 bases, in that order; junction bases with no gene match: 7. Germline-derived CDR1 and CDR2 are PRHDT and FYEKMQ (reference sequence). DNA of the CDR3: TGTGCCAGCAGCCACACTAGCGGGGACTACTACGAGCAGTACTTC. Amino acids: CASSHTSGDYYEQYF.